These 26 T cell receptor beta chains came from one sample sequenced in a study of regulatory T cells in long-lasting Graves disease. iRepertoire HTBI primers and Arm-PCR of CDR3 regions built TCR beta libraries. TCRdb independently ran MiXCR on the multiplex PCR reads; one entry per CDR3 protein. The data show some 440,000 distinct CDR3 sequences, with roughly 20% seen just once and 7.8% held by the top ten. As to time point: persistent/refractory GD, antithyroid drugs over 5 years with positive TRAb. Researchers made the TCR library from RNA that was extracted from PBMCs. The sequencing here drew on peripheral blood mononuclear cells (PBMCs), taken when the disease was refractory, from a patient treated with antithyroid drugs. The origin of the receptors is a female donor with Graves disease.

The chain links TRBV19 to TRBJ1-1; unclear D gene. V was cut by 0 bases and J by 7 bases, with 9 bases left in between. Germline V gene sequence: CDR1 LNHDA, CDR2 SQIVND (reference sequence). The length of the CDR3 is 13 residues. CDR3 coding DNA: TGTGCCAGTAGTATAGATAGGCCAGGTGAAGCTTTCTTT. This encodes CASSIDRPGEAFF.

This clonotype has ten or more counts. The gene calls are TRBV6-5 and TRBJ2-7; D is perhaps TRBD2 (5 bases). From germline, CDR1 is MNHEY and CDR2 SVGAGI. The V end was cut by 4 bases, the J end by 3 bases, with 16 bases between. The length of the CDR3 is 15 residues. CDR3 region: CASSSLAGRNYEQYF. CDR3 coding DNA: TGTGCCAGCAGTTCCCTTGCGGGCCGGAACTACGAGCAGTACTTC.

A single count supports this clonotype. The chain is built from TRBV29-1 and TRBJ2-5; no clear D gene. Germline values: CDR1 SQVTM, CDR2 ANQGSEA. The germline V and J ends were trimmed by 2 bases and 0 bases, with 16 bases remaining between them. CDR3 size: 16 residues. The CDR3 region is CSVEKTANSYQETQYF. In DNA form, the CDR3 reads TGCAGCGTTGAAAAAACCGCTAACTCGTACCAAGAGACCCAGTACTTC.

Remarks on this clonotype: A read error may be the cause here, since a much bigger clone is one base away. The chain employs TRBV11-2 and TRBJ2-5; TRBD2 is a possible D gene (5 bases). Germline lookup yields CDR1 SGHAT and CDR2 FQNNGV. The CDR3 contains 13 residues. The CDR3 protein is CASLKVGEEAQYF. CDR3 in DNA: TGTGCCAGCTTAAAAGTGGGAGAAGAGGCCCAGTACTTC.

Only a few counts were recorded for this clonotype. The chain employs TRBV6-1 and TRBJ1-1; unclear D gene. Germline assignment: CDR1 MNHNS and CDR2 SASEGT. V dropped 5 bases and J dropped 4 bases, with 11 bases sitting between them. The length of the CDR3 is 13 residues. The CDR3 DNA is TGTGCCAGCAGTATGATAGGGATCACTGAAGCTTTCTTT. Translation: CASSMIGITEAFF.

In regard to this clonotype: A much larger clone lies one base from this, so it may be a read error. The chain joins TRBV6-1 to TRBJ1-1; no clear D. The CDR3 loop spans 17 amino acids. Germline CDR1 MNHNS, CDR2 SASEGT. The CDR3 spells CASSSGGHALGNTEASF. The DNA for the CDR3 is TGTGCCTCCTCTTCGGGCGGGCATGCTTTAGGGAACACTGAAGCTTCCTTT.

This clonotype was detected many times. This chain connects TRBV11-2 to TRBJ2-7; 8 nucleotides align to TRBD1. Germline loops: CDR1 SGHAT, CDR2 FQNNGV. The CDR3 length is 15 residues. V shed 0 bases and J 4 bases; nucleotides not matched to a gene: 5. The CDR3 sequence is CASSLDGQGVYEQYF. CDR3 sequence (DNA): TGTGCCAGCAGCTTAGATGGACAGGGAGTTTACGAGCAGTACTTC.

This clonotype was seen only a few times. The genes are TRBV19 and TRBJ2-3; TRBD2 aligns across 9 bases. The ends lost 6 bases at V and 3 bases at J; junction bases unmatched: 1. Germline V gene sequence: CDR1 LNHDA, CDR2 SQIVND (reference sequence). CDR3 size: 13 residues. In DNA, the CDR3 is TGTGCCAGTAGAAGCGGGAGGACAGATACGCAGTATTTT. Translated: CASRSGRTDTQYF.

The rearrangement uses TRBV7-9 and TRBJ1-6, with D maybe TRBD1 (6 bases). The CDR3 is made up of 16 amino acids. V was shortened by 0 bases and J by 7 bases, with 13 bases between the two germline ends. Germline V gives CDR1 SEHNR, CDR2 FQNEAQ (reference sequence). The CDR3 DNA reads TGTGCCAGCAGCTTAGCCCGGGACGGGACAAATTCACCCCTCCACTTT. Residues: CASSLARDGTNSPLHF.

The chain is built from TRBV27 and TRBJ2-7, with a tentative D call TRBD2 (6 bases). Germline V gene sequence: CDR1 MNHEY, CDR2 SMNVEV (reference sequence). With 4 bases removed from V and 7 bases from J, the gap between germline ends came to 17 bases. The CDR3 extends over 14 amino acids. This CDR3 reads CASSSGQGRGEQYF. DNA for the CDR3: TGTGCCAGCAGTTCGGGGCAGGGCCGGGGGGAGCAGTACTTC.

The table lists this clonotype with many counts. This may come from a read error, since a much larger clone is one base off. This sequence joins TRBV11-2 and TRBJ2-7; D uncertain. Germline V lookup: CDR1 SGHAT, CDR2 FQNNGV. V lost 5 bases, J lost 4 bases, and 6 bases lay in between. The CDR3 loop spans 11 amino acids. The DNA for the CDR3 is TGTGCCAGCAGCCAAGAGTACGAGCAGTACTTC. It codes for CASSQEYEQYF.

This sequence joins TRBV6-5 and TRBJ1-6, with D tentatively TRBD1 (6 bases). V was clipped by 0 bases and J by 5 bases, with 11 bases between them. The CDR3 is 16 residues long. Germline V gene data show CDR1 as MNHEY and CDR2 as SVGAGI. Written as DNA, the CDR3 is TGTGCCAGCAGTTACTCGACAGGAGCAAATAATTCACCCCTCCACTTT. Amino acids: CASSYSTGANNSPLHF.

The chain is built from TRBV4-1 and TRBJ1-1; TRBD1 matches 7 bases. This CDR3 is 13 amino acids long. The V gene's germline CDR1 is MGHRA and CDR2 YSYEKL. With 2 bases clipped from V and 4 bases from J, the junction kept 1 base outside the gene matches. The CDR3 nucleotides are TGCGCCAGCAGCCAAACAGGGGCCACTGAAGCTTTCTTT. As protein: CASSQTGATEAFF.

This clonotype was counted a few times. V usage is TRBV19 and J usage is TRBJ1-1; D call uncertain. Trimming pared 10 bases from V and 0 bases from J, leaving 12 bases between. The CDR3 covers 13 residues. Per the germline V gene, CDR1 is LNHDA and CDR2 is SQIVND (reference sequence). The CDR3 DNA is TGTGCCACCTCCCGCAGCATGAACACTGAAGCTTTCTTT. It codes for CATSRSMNTEAFF. Full variable domain (rest looked up from reference TRBV19 and TRBJ1-1): DGGITQSPKYLFRKEGQNVTLSCEQNLNHDAMYWYRQDPGQGLRLIYYSQIVNDFQKGDIAEGYSVSREKKESFPLTVTSAQKNPTAFYLCATSRSMNTEAFFGQGTRLTVV.

The CDR3, as DNA: TGTGCCATCAGTGATCTTAGCAATGAGCAGTTCTTC. Translation: CAISDLSNEQFF. V and J are TRBV10-3 and TRBJ2-1, with unresolved D. CDR1 is ENHRY, CDR2 SYGVKD, per germline. The length of the CDR3 is 12 residues. Trimming removed 3 bases from V and 6 bases from J, with 6 bases in between.

This clonotype was detected ten times or more. The chain recombines TRBV11-2 with TRBJ2-7, with 7 positions matching TRBD1. The CDR3 is 15 residues long. CDR1 and CDR2 (germline): SGHAT, FQNNGV. V lost 5 bases, J lost 5 bases, and 12 bases stayed unmatched. CDR3 loop: CASSPGTAFSNEQYF. The CDR3 bases are TGTGCCAGCAGCCCAGGGACAGCCTTTTCCAACGAGCAGTACTTC.

The J gene is TRBJ2-1, the V gene TRBV7-9; 7 nucleotides align to TRBD1. Germline CDR1 and CDR2: SEHNR and FQNEAQ (reference sequence). V was clipped by 5 bases and J by 6 bases; unmatched bases: 7. CDR3 size: 14 residues. The CDR3 loop is CASSPRQGVNEQFF. CDR3 DNA sequence: TGTGCCAGCAGCCCCCGACAGGGAGTCAATGAGCAGTTCTTC.

This clonotype was counted many times. The chain employs TRBV20-1 and TRBJ2-7; 7 bases match TRBD2. Losses at the gene ends were 5 bases for V and 0 bases for J; bases not matched to a gene: 10. CDR1 and CDR2 from the germline V gene are DFQATT and SNEGSKA (reference sequence). The CDR3 loop spans 15 amino acids. This CDR3 reads CSARDGRRSSYEQYF. The CDR3 DNA follows: TGCAGTGCTCGTGACGGGAGGCGGAGCTCCTACGAGCAGTACTTC.

V gene TRBV19 combines with J gene TRBJ2-2; 10 bases fit TRBD2. CDR3 size: 16 residues. The trim removed 7 bases at V and 4 bases at J, leaving 9 bases unmatched. In germline, CDR1 is LNHDA, CDR2 SQIVND (reference sequence). The CDR3 spells CASISSGRAVTGELFF. The CDR3 DNA follows: TGTGCCAGTATCTCAAGCGGGAGGGCCGTCACCGGGGAGCTGTTTTTT. Complete variable domain (other parts from reference TRBV19 and TRBJ2-2): DGGITQSPKYLFRKEGQNVTLSCEQNLNHDAMYWYRQDPGQGLRLIYYSQIVNDFQKGDIAEGYSVSREKKESFPLTVTSAQKNPTAFYLCASISSGRAVTGELFFGEGSRLTVL.

This clonotype was found many times. The rearrangement uses TRBV6-5 and TRBJ1-1; no reliable D call. V lost 4 bases to trimming and J lost 1 base, with 10 bases between them. The CDR3 totals 14 residues. Germline CDR1 reads MNHEY; CDR2 reads SVGAGI. CDR3 DNA sequence: TGTGCCAGCAGTTTACGCAAGGCGAACACTGAAGCTTTCTTT. Protein: CASSLRKANTEAFF.

This chain links TRBV10-2 with TRBJ1-5; D gene unclear. The V end lost 0 bases, the J end lost 1 base, and 13 bases lay between the germline ends. Germline V gene sequence: CDR1 WSHSY, CDR2 SAAADI. This CDR3 contains 17 residues. CDR3 in amino acids: CASSESKGRASNQPQHF. The CDR3 DNA sequence: TGCGCCAGCAGTGAGTCAAAGGGTAGGGCAAGCAATCAGCCCCAGCATTTT.

There are many counts of this clonotype. The chain has TRBV6-1 and TRBJ1-5, with TRBD1 as a possible D gene (5 bases). Germline CDR1 reads MNHNS; CDR2 reads SASEGT. The CDR3 is made up of 17 amino acids. V was cut by 6 bases and J by 5 bases, with 23 bases left in between. CDR3 loop: CASRRGTGRWSDQPQHF. In DNA form, the CDR3 reads TGTGCCAGCAGAAGGGGTACAGGCCGTTGGTCCGATCAGCCCCAGCATTTT.

This clonotype was observed at least ten times. V usage is TRBV5-1 and J usage is TRBJ2-2; D may be TRBD1 or TRBD2 (5 bases each). From germline, CDR1 is SGHRS and CDR2 YFSETQ. Trimming stripped 4 bases from V and 6 bases from J, with 10 bases between. The CDR3 sequence is 13 residues long. The CDR3 nucleotides are TGCGCCAGCAGCGAGAGGGGACCCGGGGAGCTGTTTTTT. Translation: CASSERGPGELFF.

The chain couples TRBV3-1 to TRBJ2-2; 8 nucleotides agree with TRBD2. Germline V gene sequence: CDR1 LGHDT, CDR2 YNNKEL (reference sequence). CDR3 size: 16 residues. V was pared by 3 bases and J by 7 bases, with 10 bases of the junction left unmatched. CDR3 loop: CASSQPAGASDGELFF. In DNA, the CDR3 is TGTGCCAGCAGCCAGCCAGCGGGAGCGAGCGACGGGGAGCTGTTTTTT.

The chain has TRBV5-1 and TRBJ2-2; D possibly matches TRBD1 or TRBD2 (5 bases each). This CDR3 has 17 residues. The germline V and J ends were trimmed by 6 bases and 0 bases, with 18 bases remaining between them. Germline CDR1 is SGHRS and CDR2 is YFSETQ. The CDR3 DNA is TGCGCCAGCAAGCTTGGCCCTGGGGGAGCGAACACCGGGGAGCTGTTTTTT. Translated, it gives CASKLGPGGANTGELFF.

This clonotype was recorded a few times. This clone may be a read error of a much larger clone one base away. The CDR3 end shows no conserved phenylalanine or tryptophan, and so a read error is likely. V is TRBV11-3 and J is TRBJ1-1; D gene uncertain. This CDR3 has 14 residues. The germline gives CDR1 SGHNT, CDR2 YENEEA. V lost 3 bases to trimming and J lost 1 base, with 9 bases between them. The CDR3 sequence: CASSFAGPNTEAFS. The DNA for the CDR3 is TGTGCCAGCAGCTTTGCAGGACCGAACACTGAAGCTTTCTCT.